This T cell receptor beta chain originates from a study of breast tumors, draining lymph nodes, adjacent tissues. Study-wide findings and caveats: Luminal-like breast cancer showed significantly greater tumor-nontumor repertoire similarity than basal-like breast cancer did.

On this clonotype: Its antigen remains unknown.

A single record per CDR3 protein comes from TCRdb applying MiXCR to the multiplex PCR reads. The table records 9,500 to 12,000 distinct CDR3 sequences, approximately 55% of them present only once. The CDR3 contains 12 residues. The germline gives CDR1 LNHDA, CDR2 SQIVND (reference sequence). V lost 4 bases and J lost 5; bases outside the gene matches: 2. This chain uses TRBV19 with TRBJ2-7; 7 nucleotides match TRBD1. The sequencing input was breast tumor tissue. The sequence was obtained from a female donor with breast cancer. Some clones in this sample may be carry-over from other donors' samples. CDR3 region: CASSTGTDEQYF. In DNA, the CDR3 is TGTGCCAGTAGTACCGGGACAGACGAGCAGTACTTC.